This T cell receptor (beta chain) emerged from a study of OX40 agonist ivuxolimab in advanced cancers. In the study overall: Ivuxolimab, which targeted the costimulatory receptor OX40 (CD134), was an agonistic, fully human IgG2 monoclonal antibody. Among the 50 to 55 dose-escalation patients, around 19 had hepatocellular carcinoma, 15 or so melanoma, 9 renal cell carcinoma and 9 head and neck cancer. Partial responses were achieved by three dose-escalation patients, of whom one had hepatocellular carcinoma and two had cutaneous melanoma. Intravenous ivuxolimab was administered to patients every 2 weeks at six dose levels: 0.01, 0.1, 0.3, 1.5, 3 and 10 mg/kg. Peripheral TCRbeta sequencing was intended to test whether TCR sequence diversity was altered and clonal T-cell expansion was caused by ivuxolimab. Prior anti-PD-1, anti-PD-L1 or anti-CTLA-4 therapy was permitted, and checkpoint inhibitors had been received by about 44% of dose-escalation patients. The paper covers the monotherapy dose-escalation part of the phase I ivuxolimab trial, which included N ≈ 50 patients. A male proportion of roughly 80% and a mean age of approximately 62 years, ranging from roughly 23 to 79, were recorded for the dose-escalation cohort.

The paper as a whole reports these results and caveats: At doses of 0.1 to 3.0 mg/kg, clonal expansion of both CD4+ and CD8+ T cells in blood was seen between baseline and week 6. Low levels of normalized T-cell clonal expansion were also shown by some nonresponding patients. The antigen specificity of the peripheral T cells that underwent clonal expansion was not determined. On average, CD8+ T cells showed more expanded clones than CD4+ T cells after ivuxolimab. Partial responders in the 0.1-3.0 mg/kg groups had among the lowest normalized peripheral clonal expansion, especially among CD8+ T cells.

The CDR3 contains 13 residues, cysteine and phenylalanine counted. The sequence is cut down to CDR3 DNA, 39 bases in frame from base 1. The germline V and J ends show losses of 8 bases and 4 bases respectively, and no gene match explains 5 bases of the junction. The germline V gene encodes CDR1 MNHEY and CDR2 SMNVEV (reference sequence). To sequence the TCRbeta CDR3 region, genomic DNA was isolated from the sorted cells. The immunoSEQ Assay was used to sequence the TCRbeta CDR3 regions. The immuneACCESS repertoire file appears here via TCRdb, limited to in-frame rearrangements. These files lack a portion of the clones; in checked studies, under half of the deficit traces to unresolved V genes, and the cause of the others is not known. The sample table records approximately 40,000 clones; approximately 80% of these occur just once. Clones ranked in the top ten supply roughly 20% of the sample. Comments on this clone: Its binding antigen is unknown. No much larger clone exists at a distance of one base, and base qualities are not known.

Patients with a history of autoimmune disease or receiving systemic immunosuppression were excluded from the trial. Peripheral blood for TCR sequencing was collected from all dose cohorts at baseline, on cycle 4 day 1, and on cycle 7 day 1. The samples were drawn from a first-in-human, open-label, multicenter phase I dose-escalation trial of ivuxolimab. Adults with locally advanced or metastatic melanoma, renal cell carcinoma, hepatocellular carcinoma or head and neck squamous cell carcinoma were enrolled in the trial. Before TCR sequencing, CD4+ T cells and CD8+ T cells were sorted from peripheral blood as separate populations.

This receptor was taken from an adult with an advanced solid tumor such as melanoma, head and neck, liver or kidney cancer. The sequencing used CD4+ or CD8+ T cells sorted from blood, collected in a trial of the OX40 agonist ivuxolimab. The chain uses TRBV27 and TRBJ2-3; 8 nucleotides in the junction match TRBD2. For the CDR3, the sequence is CASGSGMADTQYF. The sequence in DNA is TGTGCCAGCGGTAGCGGGATGGCAGATACGCAGTATTTT.